The subject of this entry is one T cell receptor (beta chain). The germline gene is not matched at one end of the junction; a read error may be the cause. The same CDR3 is also encoded by other DNA sequences in this sample. As processed by the authors: Amplification of reference gene primers provided the estimated nucleated cell counts. Repertoires were generated with immunoSEQ multiplex PCR, while TCRdb's copy carries only in-frame clones and drops some. V and J calls and clone size are those listed in that table; D and trimming were worked out from the DNA. The table shows 75,000 or so clones, with roughly 87% occurring only once. The data originate from a study of blood T cell repertoires in COVID-19. CDR1 and CDR2 from the germline V gene are LNHDA and SQIVND (reference sequence). This CDR3 spans 17 amino acids.

The source of this sequence is a woman aged 80 or over with active or convalescent COVID-19. The rearrangement joins TRBV19 to TRBJ2-1, with D possibly matching TRBD2 (6 bases). Material: peripheral blood. The CDR3 here is CACSTGAGRTGRGEQFF. The CDR3 DNA reads TGTGCCTGTAGTACCGGGGCGGGGAGGACTGGGCGGGGTGAGCAGTTCTTC.